This T cell receptor (beta chain) originates from a study of blood T cell repertoires in COVID-19. On the study more broadly: From the United States, Italy and Spain came samples of acute and convalescent COVID-19. T cells, B-cell-depleted T cells, or PBMCs supplied cDNA or gDNA.

CDR1 ENHRY and CDR2 SYGVKD come from the germline V gene. V gave up 6 bases and J gave up 5 bases, with 13 bases separating them. The CDR3 extends over 14 amino acids. In the authors' workflow: Counts of nucleated cells, estimated from reference gene primer amplification, were obtained. The protocol was immunoSEQ multiplex PCR, while the TCRdb copy is restricted to in-frame clones and leaves out a portion. The V and J calls and clone size were taken over from that table, and D and trimming were inferred from the DNA. This sample yields roughly 260,000 clones, of which about 89% are seen a single time; around 9.1% belongs to the top ten.

The sequenced sample consisted of peripheral blood. The V and J genes are TRBV10-3 and TRBJ1-4, with D maybe TRBD1 (5 bases). The source is a man in his forties who had recovered from COVID-19. CDR3 DNA: TGTGCCATCAGATCTGACAGTCAGAATGAAAAACTGTTTTTT. Its protein product is CAIRSDSQNEKLFF.